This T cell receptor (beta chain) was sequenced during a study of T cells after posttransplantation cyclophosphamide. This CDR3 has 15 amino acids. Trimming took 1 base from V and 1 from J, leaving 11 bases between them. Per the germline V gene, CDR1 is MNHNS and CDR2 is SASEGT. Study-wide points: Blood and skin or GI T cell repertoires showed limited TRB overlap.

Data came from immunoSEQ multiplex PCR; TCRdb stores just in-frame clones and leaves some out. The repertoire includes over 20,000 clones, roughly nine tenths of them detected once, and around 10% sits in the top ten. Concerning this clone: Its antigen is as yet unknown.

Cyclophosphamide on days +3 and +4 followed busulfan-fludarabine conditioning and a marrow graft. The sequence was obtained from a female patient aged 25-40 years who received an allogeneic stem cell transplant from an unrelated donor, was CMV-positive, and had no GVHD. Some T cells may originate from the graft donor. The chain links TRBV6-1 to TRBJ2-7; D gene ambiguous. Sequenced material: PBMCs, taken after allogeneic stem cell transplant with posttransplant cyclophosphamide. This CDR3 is CASSEVWRGSYEQYF. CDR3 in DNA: TGTGCCAGCAGTGAAGTATGGCGCGGATCCTACGAGCAGTACTTC.